The clone carrying this T cell receptor (beta chain) was seen repeatedly, ten times or more. The data were taken from a study of neurological immune-mediated disorders. Synthesis of cDNA was performed by 5'RACE using 10-nucleotide random UMIs. TCRdb analysed the 5' RACE reads with MiXCR anew, one entry per CDR3 protein. The repertoire consists of roughly 16,000 distinct CDR3 sequences, with 14% to 15% occurring once and the leading ten covering approximately 15%. CDR1 is MNHEY and CDR2 is SVGAGI in the germline V gene. The germline V and J ends were trimmed by 5 bases and 10 bases, with 8 bases remaining between them. The CDR3 is 11 amino acids.

Sequences were obtained from PBMCs. The chain combines TRBV6-5 with TRBJ1-4; D ambiguous. The origin of this receptor is a man aged 60 to 69 with HTLV-1-associated myelopathy (HAM/TSP). The DNA for the CDR3 is TGTGCCAGCAGTACCCCACTAAAACTGTTTTTT. This translates into CASSTPLKLFF.